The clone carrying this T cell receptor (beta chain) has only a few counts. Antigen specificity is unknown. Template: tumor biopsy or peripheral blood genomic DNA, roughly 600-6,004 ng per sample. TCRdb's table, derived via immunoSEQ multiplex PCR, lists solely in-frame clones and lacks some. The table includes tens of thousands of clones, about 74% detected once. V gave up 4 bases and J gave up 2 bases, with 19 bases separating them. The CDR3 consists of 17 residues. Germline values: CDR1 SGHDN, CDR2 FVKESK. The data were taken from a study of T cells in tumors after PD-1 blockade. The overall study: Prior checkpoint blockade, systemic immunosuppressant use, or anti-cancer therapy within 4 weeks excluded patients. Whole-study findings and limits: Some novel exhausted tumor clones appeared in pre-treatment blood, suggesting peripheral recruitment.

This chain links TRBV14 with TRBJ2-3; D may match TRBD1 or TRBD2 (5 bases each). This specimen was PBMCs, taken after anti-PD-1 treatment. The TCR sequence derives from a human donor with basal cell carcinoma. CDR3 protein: CASSPASGTVYTDTQYF. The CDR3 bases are TGTGCCAGCAGCCCTGCGTCCGGGACGGTTTACACAGATACGCAGTATTTT.